Shown below are 9 T cell receptor beta chains from a single sample sequenced in a study of T cell responses to AZD1222 COVID-19 vaccine (dated by TCRdb to 2020 to 2023). The library relied on the immunoSEQ multiplex PCR assay. TCRdb retrieved this table from immuneACCESS and kept in-frame rearrangements only. Not all clones are present; in checked studies, unresolved V genes account for under half, and no reason is known for the remainder. Present in this sample are 130,000 to 150,000 clones, about nine tenths of which were seen just once. The ten most abundant clones make up around 1.5% of the sample. Per the publication, the time point label means: about 28 days (+/-7) after the second vaccine dose. This specimen was peripheral blood, taken 28 days after the second AZD1222 dose. The receptor source for this set is an adult who received the AZD1222 COVID-19 vaccine.

CDR3 sequence (DNA): TGCGCCAGCAGCCAAGGGGCCCTACCCAGCTCCTACAATGAGCAGTTCTTC. It codes for CASSQGALPSSYNEQFF. V usage is TRBV4-3 and J usage is TRBJ2-1; D is unresolved. Trimming removed 1 base at V and 0 bases at J, with 13 bases between. The CDR3 has 17 residues. Germline CDR1 is LGHNA and CDR2 is YSLEER.

The chain uses TRBV5-1 and TRBJ2-5; D is possibly TRBD1 (5 bases). Trimming shortened V by 0 bases and J by 4 bases, and 16 bases separated the two germline ends. Germline V gives CDR1 SGHRS, CDR2 YFSETQ. The CDR3 covers 16 residues. Here the CDR3 DNA reads TGCGCCAGCAGCTTGGCGACCGGGCGAACAGGAGAGACCCAGTACTTC. Its translation: CASSLATGRTGETQYF.

This chain uses TRBV19 with TRBJ1-2; D is perhaps TRBD1 (6 bases). The CDR3 is made up of 14 amino acids. Trimming took 1 base from V and 8 from J, leaving 14 bases between them. Germline loops: CDR1 LNHDA, CDR2 SQIVND (reference sequence). The CDR3 spells CASSIVTGQPGYTF. CDR3 DNA sequence: TGTGCCAGTAGTATAGTAACCGGACAGCCGGGCTACACCTTC.

The DNA for the CDR3 is TGTGCCAGCAGCTTATCTCCTAGCGGGACCTACGAGCAGTACTTC. Its translation: CASSLSPSGTYEQYF. The gene calls are TRBV11-3 and TRBJ2-7; 9 positions match TRBD2. The germline gives CDR1 SGHNT, CDR2 YENEEA. The V segment lost 2 bases and the J segment 2 bases; nucleotides outside the gene matches: 4. This CDR3 has 15 amino acids.

The chain carries TRBV9 and TRBJ2-1; TRBD1 matches 9 bases. Losses at the gene ends were 3 bases for V and 4 bases for J; bases not matched to a gene: 11. The CDR3 is 17 residues long. Germline values: CDR1 SGDLS, CDR2 YYNGEE. The CDR3 DNA reads as TGTGCCAGCAGCGCACAGGGGGCCAAGGTGTATTACAATGAGCAGTTCTTC. Its protein product is CASSAQGAKVYYNEQFF. The complete variable domain, with remaining parts taken from reference TRBV9 and TRBJ2-1, reads DSGVTQTPKHLITATGQRVTLRCSPRSGDLSVYWYQQSLDQGLQFLIQYYNGEERAKGNILERFSAQQFPDLHSELNLSSLELGDSALYFCASSAQGAKVYYNEQFFGPGTRLTVL.

The V and J genes are TRBV11-3 and TRBJ2-7, with 7 bases that match TRBD2. This CDR3 is 14 amino acids long. Germline lookup yields CDR1 SGHNT and CDR2 YENEEA. The trim removed 3 bases at V and 6 bases at J, leaving 8 bases unmatched. CDR3 protein: CASSFETGGREQYF. CDR3 DNA: TGTGCCAGCAGCTTTGAGACGGGAGGACGCGAGCAGTACTTC.

The CDR3 DNA is TGCGCCAGCAGCTTGGCCCAAGAGACCCAGTACTTC. This encodes CASSLAQETQYF. This chain uses TRBV5-1 with TRBJ2-5, with D unresolved. The CDR3 is 12 amino acids. Germline V gene data show CDR1 as SGHRS and CDR2 as YFSETQ. Trimming removed 0 bases at V and 1 base at J, with 1 base between.

The V gene is TRBV29-1, the J gene TRBJ2-3; D may correspond to TRBD1 or TRBD2 (5 bases each). V was trimmed by 1 base and J by 2 bases, leaving 19 bases between them. CDR3 length: 17 amino acids. CDR1 and CDR2 from the germline V gene are SQVTM and ANQGSEA. The CDR3, as DNA: TGCAGCGTTGAAGGTTTTTCAGTGTTAGGGACCACAGATACGCAGTATTTT. Translated, it gives CSVEGFSVLGTTDTQYF.

The chain recombines TRBV29-1 with TRBJ1-1, with D possibly matching TRBD1 (5 bases). Germline loops: CDR1 SQVTM, CDR2 ANQGSEA. The CDR3 extends over 10 amino acids. Trimming cost V 7 bases and J 3 bases, with 6 bases left between them. As DNA, the CDR3 is TGCAGCGCGGGGGACACTGAAGCTTTCTTT. Translation: CSAGDTEAFF.